This T cell receptor beta chain is drawn from a study of blood T cell repertoires in COVID-19. About the study: Sources were T cells, B-cell-depleted T cells, or PBMCs; the material itself was cDNA or gDNA.

CDR1 is LNHDA, CDR2 SQIVND, per germline (reference sequence). The CDR3 contains 16 residues. J lost 7 bases, V lost 4 bases, and 10 bases had no gene match. Sequencing was performed with immunoSEQ multiplex PCR; in TCRdb, only in-frame clones are kept and a portion is missing. In the table there are roughly 400,000 clones, 70% to 90% of which are singletons. What was sequenced was PBMCs or T cells enriched from blood (not recorded which). This chain connects TRBV19 to TRBJ1-5, with 10 positions matching TRBD1. This TCR was sampled from a young woman who had been exposed to COVID-19. CDR3 DNA sequence: TGTGCCAGTAGTACCGGAAAATCGGACAGGGGGCAGCCCCAGCATTTT. Encoded protein: CASSTGKSDRGQPQHF.